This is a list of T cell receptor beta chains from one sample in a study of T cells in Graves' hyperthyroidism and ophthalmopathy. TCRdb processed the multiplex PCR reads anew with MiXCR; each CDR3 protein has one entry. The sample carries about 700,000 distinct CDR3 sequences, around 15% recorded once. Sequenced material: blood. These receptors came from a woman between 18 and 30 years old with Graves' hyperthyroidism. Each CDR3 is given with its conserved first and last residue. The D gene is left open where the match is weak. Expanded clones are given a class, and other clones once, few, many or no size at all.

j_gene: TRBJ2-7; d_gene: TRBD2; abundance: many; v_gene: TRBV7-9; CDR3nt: TGTGCCAGCAGCTTAGCTCCGGCTAGCGGGAGGGCCGCCGAGCAGTACTTC; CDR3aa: CASSLAPASGRAAEQYF
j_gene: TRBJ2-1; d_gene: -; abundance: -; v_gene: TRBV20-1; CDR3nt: TGCAGTGCTAGAGGGGGTCTGGAGGGTCCCGATGAGCAGTTCTTC; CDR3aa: CSARGGLEGPDEQFF
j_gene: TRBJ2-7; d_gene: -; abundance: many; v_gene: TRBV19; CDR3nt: TGTGCCAGTAGTATCGGTGGACTCAGCTCCTACGAGCAGTACTTC; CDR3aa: CASSIGGLSSYEQYF
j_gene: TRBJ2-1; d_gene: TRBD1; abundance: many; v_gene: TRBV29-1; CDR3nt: TGCAGCGTTACCCGGGACAGGGAAGTTGTAGCTACACTTTACAATGAGCAGTTCTTC; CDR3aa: CSVTRDREVVATLYNEQFF
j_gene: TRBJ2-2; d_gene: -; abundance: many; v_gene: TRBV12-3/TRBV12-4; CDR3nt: TGTGCCAGCACCTTACAGGGGAACACCGGGGAGCTGTTTTTT; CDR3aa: CASTLQGNTGELFF
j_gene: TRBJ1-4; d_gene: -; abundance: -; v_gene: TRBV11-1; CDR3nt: TGTGCCAGCAGCTCTTCCATTGGCCCCGAACTGTTTTTT; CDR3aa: CASSSSIGPELFF
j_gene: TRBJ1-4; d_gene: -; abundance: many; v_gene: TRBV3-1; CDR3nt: TGTGCCAGCAGCCAAGACGCAGGGCCTAATGAAAAACTGTTTTTT; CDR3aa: CASSQDAGPNEKLFF
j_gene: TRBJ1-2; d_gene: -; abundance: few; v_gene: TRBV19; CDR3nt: TGTGCCAGTAGTATAGATCAACAGTCCACGTTGCATGGCTACACCTTC; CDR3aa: CASSIDQQSTLHGYTF
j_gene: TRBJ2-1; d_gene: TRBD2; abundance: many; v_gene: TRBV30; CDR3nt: TGTGCCTGGAGTGTTTCTAGCGGGAGTTATGAGCAGTTCTTC; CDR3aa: CAWSVSSGSYEQFF
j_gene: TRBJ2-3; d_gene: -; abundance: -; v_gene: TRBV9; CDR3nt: TGTGCCAGCAGCCGACTCAGTGGTCTCACAGATACGCAGTATTTT; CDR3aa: CASSRLSGLTDTQYF
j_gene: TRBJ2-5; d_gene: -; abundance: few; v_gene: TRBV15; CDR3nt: TGTGCCATCTGCCCCAACAGGGGCGGGGGAGAGACCCAGTACTTC; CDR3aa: CAICPNRGGGETQYF
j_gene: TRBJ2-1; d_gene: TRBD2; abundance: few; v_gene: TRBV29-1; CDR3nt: TGCAGCGTAGCTAGCGGGAGCTCCTACAATGAGCAGTTCTTC; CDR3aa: CSVASGSSYNEQFF
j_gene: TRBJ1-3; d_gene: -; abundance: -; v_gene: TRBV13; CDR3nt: TGTGCCAGCAGCTTAGGCGGACACGTCTCTGGAAACGCCATATATTTT; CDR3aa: CASSLGGHVSGNAIYF
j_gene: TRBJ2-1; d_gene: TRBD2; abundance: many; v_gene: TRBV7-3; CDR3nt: TGTGCCAGCAGCGCAAAGGGACTAGCGGGAGGAAATGAGCAGTTCTTC; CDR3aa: CASSAKGLAGGNEQFF
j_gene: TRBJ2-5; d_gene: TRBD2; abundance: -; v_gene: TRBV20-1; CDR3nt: TGCAGTGCTAGAGAGCTAGCGGGAGATCAAGAGACCCAGTACTTC; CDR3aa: CSARELAGDQETQYF
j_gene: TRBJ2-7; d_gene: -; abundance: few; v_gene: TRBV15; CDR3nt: TGTGCCACCAGCGCCACAACTGGCTCCTACGAGCAGTACTTC; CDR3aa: CATSATTGSYEQYF
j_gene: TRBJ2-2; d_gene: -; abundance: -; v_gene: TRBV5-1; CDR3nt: TGCGCCAGCAGCTTGAAGTGGCAGGGTGGCTACACCGGGGAGCTGTTTTTT; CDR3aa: CASSLKWQGGYTGELFF
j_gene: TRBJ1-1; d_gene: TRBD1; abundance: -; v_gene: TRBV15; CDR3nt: TGTGCCACCAGCAGAGGGACAGGGGGGCTCCTTGAAGCTTTCTTT; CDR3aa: CATSRGTGGLLEAFF
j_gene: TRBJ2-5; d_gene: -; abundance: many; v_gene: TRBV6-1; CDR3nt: TGTGCCAGCAGTCGGGACTCAGACTTCCTACAAGAGACCCAGTACTTC; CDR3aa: CASSRDSDFLQETQYF
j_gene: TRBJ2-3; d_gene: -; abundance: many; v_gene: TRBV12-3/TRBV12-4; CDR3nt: TGTGCCAGCAGTCCCTCGGCCTACACAGATACGCAGTATTTT; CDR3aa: CASSPSAYTDTQYF
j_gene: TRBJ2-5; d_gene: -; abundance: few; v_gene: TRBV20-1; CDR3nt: TGCAGTGCTCGACCTCCGGGACTCGTCCAAGAGACCCAGTACTTC; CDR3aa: CSARPPGLVQETQYF
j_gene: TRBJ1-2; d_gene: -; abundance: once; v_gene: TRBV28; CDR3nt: TGTGCCAGCAGTTTAGATTCGGACCCATCGGCGGGCTACACCTTC; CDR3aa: CASSLDSDPSAGYTF
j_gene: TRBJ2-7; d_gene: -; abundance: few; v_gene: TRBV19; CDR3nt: TGTGCCAGTAGTACCGAGGGCTTCTCCTACGAGCAGTACTTC; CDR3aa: CASSTEGFSYEQYF
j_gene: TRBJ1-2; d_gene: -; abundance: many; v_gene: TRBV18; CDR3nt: TGTGCCAGCTCACCCAACAGATACTATGGCTACACCTTC; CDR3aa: CASSPNRYYGYTF
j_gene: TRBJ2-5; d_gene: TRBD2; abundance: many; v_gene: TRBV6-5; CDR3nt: TGTGCCAGCAGTTACCCTTCCTTTAGCGGGAGGGCCGTCGAGACCCAGTACTTC; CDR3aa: CASSYPSFSGRAVETQYF
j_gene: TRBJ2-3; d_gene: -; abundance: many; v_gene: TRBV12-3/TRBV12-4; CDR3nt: TGTGCCAGCAGTCCAAGGGACGGAGCTAGCACAGATACGCAGTATTTT; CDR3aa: CASSPRDGASTDTQYF
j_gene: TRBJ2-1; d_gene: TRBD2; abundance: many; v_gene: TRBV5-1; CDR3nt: TGCGCCAGCAGGTGGACTAGCGGCGACAATGAGCAGTTCTTC; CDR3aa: CASRWTSGDNEQFF
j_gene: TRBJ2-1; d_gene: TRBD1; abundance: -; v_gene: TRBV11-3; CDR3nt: TGTGCCAGCAGCTCCCGGGACAGGGGATCCTACAATGAGCAGTTCTTC; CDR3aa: CASSSRDRGSYNEQFF
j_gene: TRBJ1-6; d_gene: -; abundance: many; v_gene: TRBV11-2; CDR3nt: TGTGCCAGCAGCTACTCGAATTCACCCCTCCACTTT; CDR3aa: CASSYSNSPLHF
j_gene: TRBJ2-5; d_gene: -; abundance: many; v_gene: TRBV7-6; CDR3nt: TGTGCCAGCAGCTTAAGGCTGACAGACGGAGGGGAGACCCAGTACTTC; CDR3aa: CASSLRLTDGGETQYF
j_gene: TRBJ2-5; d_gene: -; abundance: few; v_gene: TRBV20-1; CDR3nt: TGCAGTGCTAGAAGGGGGCGGGAGTCCGGGGAGACCCAGTACTTC; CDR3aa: CSARRGRESGETQYF
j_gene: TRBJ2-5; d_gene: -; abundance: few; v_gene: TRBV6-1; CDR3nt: TGTGCCAGCAGCAGAAGCCGCCGTCGAGCGGGTGGGGAGACCCAGTACTTC; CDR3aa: CASSRSRRRAGGETQYF
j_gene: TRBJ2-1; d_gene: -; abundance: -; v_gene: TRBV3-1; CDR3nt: TGTGCCAGCAGCCAGTCCCTCCGGGCTGAGCAGTTCTTC; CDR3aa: CASSQSLRAEQFF
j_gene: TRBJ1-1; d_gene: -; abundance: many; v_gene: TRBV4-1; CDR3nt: TGCGCCAGCAGCCAGCAGGGACTCCTCGGTGTCCGCACTGAAGCTTTCTTT; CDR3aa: CASSQQGLLGVRTEAFF
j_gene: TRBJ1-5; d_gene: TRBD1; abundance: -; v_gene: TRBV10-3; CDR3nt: TGTGCCATCAGTGAAGGGGCGACAGGGAATCAGCCCCAGCATTTT; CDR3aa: CAISEGATGNQPQHF
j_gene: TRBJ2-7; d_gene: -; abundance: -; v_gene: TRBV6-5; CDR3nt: TGTGCCAGCAGTTACTCGGCCCTCTACGAGCAGTACTTC; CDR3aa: CASSYSALYEQYF
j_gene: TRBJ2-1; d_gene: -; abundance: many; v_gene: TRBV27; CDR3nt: TGTGCCAGCAGTAGCTACTTAAGCTCCTACAATGAGCAGTTCTTC; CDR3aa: CASSSYLSSYNEQFF
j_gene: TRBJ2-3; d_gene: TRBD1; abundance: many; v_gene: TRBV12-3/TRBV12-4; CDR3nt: TGTGCCAGCAGTTCGAACAGGGGGCGAATAGATACGCAGTATTTT; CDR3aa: CASSSNRGRIDTQYF
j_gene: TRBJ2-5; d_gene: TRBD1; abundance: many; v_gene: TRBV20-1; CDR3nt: TGCAGTGCTAGAGCCCGGTGGACAGGGGGGGAGACCCAGTACTTC; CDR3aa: CSARARWTGGETQYF